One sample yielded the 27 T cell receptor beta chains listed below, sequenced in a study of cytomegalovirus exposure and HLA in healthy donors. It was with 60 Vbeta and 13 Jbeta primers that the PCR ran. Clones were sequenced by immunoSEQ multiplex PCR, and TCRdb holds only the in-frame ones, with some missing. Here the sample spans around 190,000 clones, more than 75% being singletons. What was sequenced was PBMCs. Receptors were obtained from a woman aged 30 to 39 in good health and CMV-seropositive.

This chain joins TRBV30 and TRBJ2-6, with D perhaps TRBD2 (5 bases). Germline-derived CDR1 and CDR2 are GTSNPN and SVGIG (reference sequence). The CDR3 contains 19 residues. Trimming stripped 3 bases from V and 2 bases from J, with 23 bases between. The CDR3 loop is CAWSPRWGDLNPGANVLTF. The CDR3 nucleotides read TGTGCCTGGAGCCCCAGGTGGGGAGACTTGAACCCTGGGGCCAACGTCCTGACTTTC. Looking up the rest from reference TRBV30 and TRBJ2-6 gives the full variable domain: SQTIHQWPATLVQPVGSPLSLECTVEGTSNPNLYWYRQAAGRGLQLLFYSVGIGQISSEVPQNLSASRPQDRQFILSSKKLLLSDSGFYLCAWSPRWGDLNPGANVLTFGAGSRLTVL.

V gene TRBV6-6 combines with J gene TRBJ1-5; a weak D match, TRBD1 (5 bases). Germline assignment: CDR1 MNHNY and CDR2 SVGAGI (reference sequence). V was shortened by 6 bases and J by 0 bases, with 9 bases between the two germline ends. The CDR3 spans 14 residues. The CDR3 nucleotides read TGTGCCAGCAGGAAGGGGCTTAGCAATCAGCCCCAGCATTTT. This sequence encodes CASRKGLSNQPQHF.

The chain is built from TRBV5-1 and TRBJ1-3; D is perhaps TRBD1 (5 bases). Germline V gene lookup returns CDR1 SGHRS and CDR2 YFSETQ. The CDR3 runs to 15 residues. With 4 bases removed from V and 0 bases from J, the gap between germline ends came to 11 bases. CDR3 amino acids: CASSAGTLSGNTIYF. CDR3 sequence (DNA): TGCGCCAGCAGCGCGGGGACCCTCTCTGGAAACACCATATATTTT.

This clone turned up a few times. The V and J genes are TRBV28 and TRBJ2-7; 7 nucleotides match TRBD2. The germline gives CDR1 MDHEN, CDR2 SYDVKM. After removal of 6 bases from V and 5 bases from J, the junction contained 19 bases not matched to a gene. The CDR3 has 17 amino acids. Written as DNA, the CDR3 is TGTGCCAGCAGCAAATTCTTTTCTAGAGGGAGGGTACACGAGCAGTACTTC. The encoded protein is CASSKFFSRGRVHEQYF.

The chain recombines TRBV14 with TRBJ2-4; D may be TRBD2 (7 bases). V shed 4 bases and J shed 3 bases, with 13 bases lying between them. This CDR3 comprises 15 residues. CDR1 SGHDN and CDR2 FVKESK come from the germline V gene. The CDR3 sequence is CASSLGGPGKNIQYF. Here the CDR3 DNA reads TGTGCCAGCAGCCTCGGGGGGCCTGGCAAAAACATTCAGTACTTC.

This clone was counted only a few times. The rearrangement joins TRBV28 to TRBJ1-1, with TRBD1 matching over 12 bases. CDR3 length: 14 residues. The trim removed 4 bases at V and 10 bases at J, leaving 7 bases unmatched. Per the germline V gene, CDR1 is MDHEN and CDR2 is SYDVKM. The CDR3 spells CASSSLGTGGGAFF. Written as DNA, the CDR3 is TGTGCCAGCAGTTCCCTCGGGACAGGGGGCGGAGCTTTCTTT.

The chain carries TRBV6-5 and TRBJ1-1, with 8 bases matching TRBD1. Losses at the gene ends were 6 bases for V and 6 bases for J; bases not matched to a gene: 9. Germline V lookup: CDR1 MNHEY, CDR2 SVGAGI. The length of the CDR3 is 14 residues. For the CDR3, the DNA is TGTGCCAGCAGCCTACGGGCAGGGGGCCCTGAAGCTTTCTTT. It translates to CASSLRAGGPEAFF.

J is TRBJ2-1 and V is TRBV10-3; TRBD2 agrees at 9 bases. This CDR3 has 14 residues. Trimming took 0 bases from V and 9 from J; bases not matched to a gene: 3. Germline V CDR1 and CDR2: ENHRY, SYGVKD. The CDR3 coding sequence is TGTGCCATCAGTGAGTCCGGCGGGGGGGGTGAGCAGTTCTTC. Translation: CAISESGGGGEQFF.

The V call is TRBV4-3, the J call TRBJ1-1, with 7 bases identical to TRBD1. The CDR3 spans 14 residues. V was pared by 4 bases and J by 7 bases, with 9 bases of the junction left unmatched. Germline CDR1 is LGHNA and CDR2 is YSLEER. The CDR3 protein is CASSRNRDSDEAFF. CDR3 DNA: TGCGCCAGCAGCCGGAACCGGGACAGCGATGAAGCTTTCTTT.

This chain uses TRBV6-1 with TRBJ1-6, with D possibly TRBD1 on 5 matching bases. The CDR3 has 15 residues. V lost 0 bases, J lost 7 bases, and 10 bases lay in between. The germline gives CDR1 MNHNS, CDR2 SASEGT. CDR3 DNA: TGTGCCAGCAGTGAAGCGCGCGGGGACAATTCACCCCTCCACTTT. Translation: CASSEARGDNSPLHF.

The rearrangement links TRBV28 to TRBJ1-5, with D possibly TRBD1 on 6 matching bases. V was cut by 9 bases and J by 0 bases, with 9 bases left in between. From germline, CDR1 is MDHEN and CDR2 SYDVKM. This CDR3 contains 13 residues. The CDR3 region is CASNRDSNQPQHF. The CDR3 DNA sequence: TGTGCCAGTAACAGGGATAGCAATCAGCCCCAGCATTTT.

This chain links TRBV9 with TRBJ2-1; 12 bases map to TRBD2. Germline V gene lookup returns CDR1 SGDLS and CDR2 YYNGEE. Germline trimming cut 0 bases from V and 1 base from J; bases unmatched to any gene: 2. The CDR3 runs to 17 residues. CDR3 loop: CASSVGLAGVSYNEQFF. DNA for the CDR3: TGTGCCAGCAGCGTAGGACTAGCGGGGGTTTCCTACAATGAGCAGTTCTTC. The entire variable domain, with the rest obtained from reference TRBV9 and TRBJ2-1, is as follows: DSGVTQTPKHLITATGQRVTLRCSPRSGDLSVYWYQQSLDQGLQFLIQYYNGEERAKGNILERFSAQQFPDLHSELNLSSLELGDSALYFCASSVGLAGVSYNEQFFGPGTRLTVL.

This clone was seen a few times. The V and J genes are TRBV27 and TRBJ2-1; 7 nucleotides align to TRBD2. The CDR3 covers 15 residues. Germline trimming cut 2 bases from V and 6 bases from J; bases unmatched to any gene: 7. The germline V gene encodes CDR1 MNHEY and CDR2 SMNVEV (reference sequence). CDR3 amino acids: CASSLGGVISNEQFF. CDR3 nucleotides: TGTGCCAGCAGTTTAGGGGGGGTAATTAGCAATGAGCAGTTCTTC.

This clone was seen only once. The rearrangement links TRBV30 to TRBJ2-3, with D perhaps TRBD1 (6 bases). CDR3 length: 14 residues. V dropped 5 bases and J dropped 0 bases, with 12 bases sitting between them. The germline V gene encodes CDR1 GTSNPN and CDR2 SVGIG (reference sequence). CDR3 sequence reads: CAWSQGLSTDTQYF. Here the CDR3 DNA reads TGTGCCTGGTCCCAGGGGCTTAGCACAGATACGCAGTATTTT.

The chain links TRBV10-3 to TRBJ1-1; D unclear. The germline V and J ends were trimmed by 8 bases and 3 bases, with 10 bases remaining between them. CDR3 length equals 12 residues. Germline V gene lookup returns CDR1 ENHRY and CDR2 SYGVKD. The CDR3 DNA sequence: TGTGCCATCCGAAGGAGGGACACTGAAGCTTTCTTT. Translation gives CAIRRRDTEAFF.

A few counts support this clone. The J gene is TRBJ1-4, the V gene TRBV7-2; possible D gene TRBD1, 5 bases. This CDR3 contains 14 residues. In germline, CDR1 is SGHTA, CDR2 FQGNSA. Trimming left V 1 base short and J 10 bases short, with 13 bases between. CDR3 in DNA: TGTGCCAGCAGCTTAGGGTGGGGCAGTGGAAAACTGTTTTTT. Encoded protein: CASSLGWGSGKLFF.

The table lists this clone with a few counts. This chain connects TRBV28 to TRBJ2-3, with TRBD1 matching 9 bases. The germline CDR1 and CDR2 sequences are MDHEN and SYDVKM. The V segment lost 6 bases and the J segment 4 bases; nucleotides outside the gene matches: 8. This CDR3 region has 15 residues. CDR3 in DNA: TGTGCCAGCAGCCCAGACAGGGGGAGGGCAGATACGCAGTATTTT. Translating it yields CASSPDRGRADTQYF.

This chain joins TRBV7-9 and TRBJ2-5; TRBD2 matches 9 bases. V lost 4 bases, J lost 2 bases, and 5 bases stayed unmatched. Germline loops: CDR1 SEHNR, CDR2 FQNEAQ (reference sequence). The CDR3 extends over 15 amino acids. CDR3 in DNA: TGTGCCAGCAGCTCCGATGCGGGAGGGCAAGAGACCCAGTACTTC. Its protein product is CASSSDAGGQETQYF. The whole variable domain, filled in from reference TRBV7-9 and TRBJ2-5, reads DTGVSQNPRHKITKRGQNVTFRCDPISEHNRLYWYRQTLGQGPEFLTYFQNEAQLEKSRLLSDRFSAERPKGSFSTLEIQRTEQGDSAMYLCASSSDAGGQETQYFGPGTRLLVL.

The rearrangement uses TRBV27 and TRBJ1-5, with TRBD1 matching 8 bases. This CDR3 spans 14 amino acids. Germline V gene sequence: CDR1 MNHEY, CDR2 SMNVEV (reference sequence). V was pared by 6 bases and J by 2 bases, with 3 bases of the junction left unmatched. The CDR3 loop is CASSPDRGNQPQHF. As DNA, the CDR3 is TGTGCCAGCAGCCCGGACAGGGGCAATCAGCCCCAGCATTTT.

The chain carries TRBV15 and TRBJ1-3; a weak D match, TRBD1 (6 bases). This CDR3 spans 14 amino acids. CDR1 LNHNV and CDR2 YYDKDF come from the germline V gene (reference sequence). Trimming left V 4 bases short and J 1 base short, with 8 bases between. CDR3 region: CATSKDSSGNTIYF. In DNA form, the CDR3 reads TGTGCCACCAGCAAGGACAGTTCTGGAAACACCATATATTTT.

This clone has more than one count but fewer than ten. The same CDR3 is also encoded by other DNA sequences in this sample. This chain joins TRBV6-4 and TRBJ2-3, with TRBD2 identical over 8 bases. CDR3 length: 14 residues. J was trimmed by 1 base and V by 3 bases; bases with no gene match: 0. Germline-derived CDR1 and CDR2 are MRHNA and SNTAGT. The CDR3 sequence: CASSEAGGTDTQYF. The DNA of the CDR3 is TGTGCCAGCAGTGAAGCGGGGGGCACAGATACGCAGTATTTT.

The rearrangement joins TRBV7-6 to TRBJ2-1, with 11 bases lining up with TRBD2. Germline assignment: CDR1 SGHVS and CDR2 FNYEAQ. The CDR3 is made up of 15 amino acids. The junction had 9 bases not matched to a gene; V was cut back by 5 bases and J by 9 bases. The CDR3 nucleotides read TGTGCCAGCAGCCCCCGACTAGCGGGATCGGTTGAGCAGTTCTTC. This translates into CASSPRLAGSVEQFF.

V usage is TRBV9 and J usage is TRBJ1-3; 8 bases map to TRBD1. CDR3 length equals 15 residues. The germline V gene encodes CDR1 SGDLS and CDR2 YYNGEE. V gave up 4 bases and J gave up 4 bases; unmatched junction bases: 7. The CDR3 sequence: CASSSQGARGNTIYF. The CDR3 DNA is TGTGCCAGCAGCTCGCAGGGGGCGAGGGGAAACACCATATATTTT.

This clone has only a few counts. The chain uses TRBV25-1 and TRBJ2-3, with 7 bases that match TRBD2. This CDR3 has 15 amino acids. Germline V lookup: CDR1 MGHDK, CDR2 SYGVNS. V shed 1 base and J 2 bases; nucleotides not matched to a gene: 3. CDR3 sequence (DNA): TGTGCCAGCAGTGAATGGGGAGGGCCCACAGATACGCAGTATTTT. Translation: CASSEWGGPTDTQYF. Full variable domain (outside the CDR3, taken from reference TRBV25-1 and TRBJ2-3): EADIYQTPRYLVIGTGKKITLECSQTMGHDKMYWYQQDPGMELHLIHYSYGVNSTEKGDLSSESTVSRIRTEHFPLTLESARPSHTSQYLCASSEWGGPTDTQYFGPGTRLTVL.

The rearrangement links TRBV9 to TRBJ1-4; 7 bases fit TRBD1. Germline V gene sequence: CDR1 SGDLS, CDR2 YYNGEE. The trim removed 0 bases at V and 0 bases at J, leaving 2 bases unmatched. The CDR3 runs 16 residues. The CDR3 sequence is CASSVGGTATNEKLFF. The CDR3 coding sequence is TGTGCCAGCAGCGTAGGGGGGACAGCAACTAATGAAAAACTGTTTTTT.

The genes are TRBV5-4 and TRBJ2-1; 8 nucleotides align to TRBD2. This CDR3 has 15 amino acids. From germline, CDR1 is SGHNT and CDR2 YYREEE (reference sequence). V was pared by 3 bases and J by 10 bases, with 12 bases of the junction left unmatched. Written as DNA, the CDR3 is TGTGCCAGCAGCTATAGGGGCGCGGGAGGCCCGGAGCAGTTCTTC. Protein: CASSYRGAGGPEQFF.

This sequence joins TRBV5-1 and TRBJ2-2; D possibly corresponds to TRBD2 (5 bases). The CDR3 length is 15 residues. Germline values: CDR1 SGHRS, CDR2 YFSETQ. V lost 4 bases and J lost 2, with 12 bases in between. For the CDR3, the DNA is TGCGCCAGCAGCCCCATCCGGGGTAACACCGGGGAGCTGTTTTTT. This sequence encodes CASSPIRGNTGELFF.